This TCR beta chain was sequenced for a study of shared clonotypes between healthy human individuals. The wider study: Contributing individuals were a couple of females and a few males aged 18 to 49.

Sequencing was performed with immunoSEQ multiplex PCR; in TCRdb, only in-frame clones are kept and a portion is missing. Of roughly 810,000 clones listed, around 96% were seen once; the top ten hold roughly 0.23%. Comment on this clone: The antigen remains undetermined.

Study results and caveats: Compared with memory subsets, naive subsets generally had larger estimated richness.

Positive CCR7 selection of CD45RO-negative cells yielded the naive CD8 cells, and terminally differentiated effector memory CD45RA+ cells were excluded. This CDR3 is 12 amino acids long. The germline V gene has CDR1 SQVTM and CDR2 ANQGSEA. Trimming pared 0 bases from V and 8 bases from J, leaving 7 bases between. Source material: naive CD8+ T cells sorted from blood. The receptor was derived from a man aged 25 to 40 in good health. The gene calls are TRBV29-1 and TRBJ2-2; TRBD1 is a possible D gene (5 bases). CDR3 amino acids: CSVEDRAGELFF. The CDR3 DNA reads TGCAGCGTTGAAGACAGGGCTGGGGAGCTGTTTTTT.